Listed below are T cell receptor beta chains from one sample, sequenced in a study of T cells in Graves' hyperthyroidism and ophthalmopathy. Via MiXCR, TCRdb re-called the multiplex PCR reads, giving one row per CDR3 protein. The table shows about 400,000 distinct CDR3 sequences, with roughly 15% occurring only once. Sequenced: blood. All receptors derive from a woman between 18 and 29 years old with Graves' hyperthyroidism. CDR3s include the opening cysteine and the closing phenylalanine or tryptophan. Each record gives: D gene, J gene, V gene, clone size, CDR3 DNA, CDR3 protein. The D gene is left open where the match is weak. For some rows the clone size is stated as once, few or many, or as a class when expanded; others skip it.

d_gene: TRBD2; j_gene: TRBJ2-3; v_gene: TRBV3-1; abundance: many; CDR3nt: TGTGCCAGCAGCCAAGTACTAGCGGCAACAGATACGCAGTATTTT; CDR3aa: CASSQVLAATDTQYF
d_gene: -; j_gene: TRBJ1-1; v_gene: TRBV20-1; abundance: many; CDR3nt: TGCAGTGCTAGTCGTGGCACTGAAGCTTTCTTT; CDR3aa: CSASRGTEAFF
d_gene: -; j_gene: TRBJ2-1; v_gene: TRBV24-1; abundance: -; CDR3nt: TGTGCCACCAGTGCTTCGGAAAACTCCTACAATGAGCAGTTCTTC; CDR3aa: CATSASENSYNEQFF
d_gene: TRBD1; j_gene: TRBJ1-5; v_gene: TRBV25-1; abundance: once; CDR3nt: TGTGCCAGCAGTGCGTGGGGACAGGGTAATCAGCCCCAGCATTTT; CDR3aa: CASSAWGQGNQPQHF
d_gene: -; j_gene: TRBJ1-1; v_gene: TRBV5-6; abundance: few; CDR3nt: TGTGCCAGCAGCTTGGTTCGGGGTACTGAAGCTTTCTTT; CDR3aa: CASSLVRGTEAFF
d_gene: -; j_gene: TRBJ2-3; v_gene: TRBV7-2; abundance: -; CDR3nt: TGTGCCAGCAGCTTATTTCACCGGGTGTCTATCACAGATACGCAGTATTTT; CDR3aa: CASSLFHRVSITDTQYF
d_gene: -; j_gene: TRBJ1-6; v_gene: TRBV2; abundance: many; CDR3nt: TGTGCCAGCAGTGAAGCGCGGGGTTCACCCCTCCACTTT; CDR3aa: CASSEARGSPLHF
d_gene: -; j_gene: TRBJ2-5; v_gene: TRBV12-5; abundance: -; CDR3nt: TGTGCTAGTGGTTCCCGGACCGGGAGAACCCAGTACTTC; CDR3aa: CASGSRTGRTQYF
d_gene: -; j_gene: TRBJ1-5; v_gene: TRBV6-1; abundance: many; CDR3nt: TGTGCCAGCAGTGACAGGACGCGCAATCAGCCCCAGCATTTT; CDR3aa: CASSDRTRNQPQHF
d_gene: TRBD1; j_gene: TRBJ2-7; v_gene: TRBV11-2; abundance: many; CDR3nt: TGTGCCAGCAGCTTAGTGGGACAGAGCTCCTACGAGCAGTACTTC; CDR3aa: CASSLVGQSSYEQYF
d_gene: TRBD2; j_gene: TRBJ2-2; v_gene: TRBV5-4; abundance: -; CDR3nt: TGTGCCAGCAGCCAAGCTCTAGCGGGAAAGACCCACACCGGGGAGCTGTTTTTT; CDR3aa: CASSQALAGKTHTGELFF
d_gene: -; j_gene: TRBJ2-1; v_gene: TRBV6-1; abundance: many; CDR3nt: TGTGCCAGCAGTGGGCGGACAATTAATAATGAGCAGTTCTTC; CDR3aa: CASSGRTINNEQFF
d_gene: TRBD2; j_gene: TRBJ2-7; v_gene: TRBV5-1; abundance: once; CDR3nt: TGCGCCAGCAGCCCGGACGGGACTAGCGGGAGATACGAGCAGTACTTC; CDR3aa: CASSPDGTSGRYEQYF
d_gene: TRBD1; j_gene: TRBJ2-5; v_gene: TRBV18; abundance: many; CDR3nt: TGTGCCAGCTCACCGGACAGGCTCCAAGAGACCCAGTACTTC; CDR3aa: CASSPDRLQETQYF
d_gene: -; j_gene: TRBJ1-2; v_gene: TRBV12-3/TRBV12-4; abundance: many; CDR3nt: TGTGCCAGCAGGACAGGATACTATGGCTACACCTTC; CDR3aa: CASRTGYYGYTF
d_gene: TRBD2; j_gene: TRBJ2-5; v_gene: TRBV2; abundance: many; CDR3nt: TGTGCCAGCAAGGCTAGCGGGAGTGAGACCCAGTACTTC; CDR3aa: CASKASGSETQYF
d_gene: TRBD2; j_gene: TRBJ2-2; v_gene: TRBV6-4; abundance: many; CDR3nt: TGTGCCAGCAGTGATGGGACTAGCGGGACCGGGGAGCTGTTTTTT; CDR3aa: CASSDGTSGTGELFF
d_gene: TRBD2; j_gene: TRBJ2-6; v_gene: TRBV4-1; abundance: -; CDR3nt: TGCGCCAGCAGCCAACAAGGACTAGAGGATTCTGGGGCCAACGTCCTGACTTTC; CDR3aa: CASSQQGLEDSGANVLTF
d_gene: TRBD1; j_gene: TRBJ1-2; v_gene: TRBV30; abundance: many; CDR3nt: TGTGCCTGGAGTTTCCTCCCCCCTGTGACAGGGAGTGATGGCTACACCTTC; CDR3aa: CAWSFLPPVTGSDGYTF
d_gene: TRBD1; j_gene: TRBJ1-6; v_gene: TRBV2; abundance: many; CDR3nt: TGTGCCAGCAGACTTACGCGCCGAGGACAGGGGGCAAGATCCTATAATTCACCCCTCCACTTT; CDR3aa: CASRLTRRGQGARSYNSPLHF
d_gene: -; j_gene: TRBJ1-5; v_gene: TRBV15; abundance: -; CDR3nt: TGTGCCACCAGCAGAACCTACGGGGGCAATCAGCCCCAGCATTTT; CDR3aa: CATSRTYGGNQPQHF
d_gene: TRBD1; j_gene: TRBJ1-1; v_gene: TRBV5-1; abundance: -; CDR3nt: TGCGCCAGCAGCCAGACAGGGCCTGAAGCTTTCTTT; CDR3aa: CASSQTGPEAFF
d_gene: TRBD2; j_gene: TRBJ2-1; v_gene: TRBV18; abundance: once; CDR3nt: TGTGCCAGCTCATCCGGGGGGAACAGGCTCACAAGAAACTACAATGAGCAGTTCTTC; CDR3aa: CASSSGGNRLTRNYNEQFF
d_gene: -; j_gene: TRBJ1-3; v_gene: TRBV5-5; abundance: -; CDR3nt: TGTGCCAGCAGCACCCCGGGAGCTGGAAACACCATATATTTT; CDR3aa: CASSTPGAGNTIYF
d_gene: -; j_gene: TRBJ2-2; v_gene: TRBV7-6; abundance: many; CDR3nt: TGTGCCAGCAGCTTAGGACAGCCGGGGGCAGGGGAGCTGTTTTTT; CDR3aa: CASSLGQPGAGELFF
d_gene: TRBD1; j_gene: TRBJ1-4; v_gene: TRBV5-1; abundance: many; CDR3nt: TGCGCCAGCAGCTTCACCCCGGGACAGGGTAATGAAAAACTGTTTTTT; CDR3aa: CASSFTPGQGNEKLFF
d_gene: -; j_gene: TRBJ2-2; v_gene: TRBV30; abundance: few; CDR3nt: TGTGCCTGGTCGGTCGCGAACACCGGGGAGCTGTTTTTT; CDR3aa: CAWSVANTGELFF
d_gene: -; j_gene: TRBJ2-1; v_gene: TRBV20-1; abundance: many; CDR3nt: TGCAGTGCTAGAGATCAGCGCCCCTCCTACAATGAGCAGTTCTTC; CDR3aa: CSARDQRPSYNEQFF
d_gene: -; j_gene: TRBJ2-1; v_gene: TRBV19; abundance: -; CDR3nt: TGTGCCAGTAGTTACGGGTCAGGCTACAATGAGCAGTTCTTC; CDR3aa: CASSYGSGYNEQFF
d_gene: -; j_gene: TRBJ2-7; v_gene: TRBV4-1; abundance: few; CDR3nt: TGCGCCAGCAGCCAAGAATCCTTGCATGAAGAGTACGAGCAGTACTTC; CDR3aa: CASSQESLHEEYEQYF
d_gene: -; j_gene: TRBJ2-5; v_gene: TRBV2; abundance: many; CDR3nt: TGTGCCAGCATCACCCCCGAACCACTCTCGATTGAGACCCAGTACTTC; CDR3aa: CASITPEPLSIETQYF
d_gene: -; j_gene: TRBJ2-7; v_gene: TRBV11-1; abundance: many; CDR3nt: TGTGCCAGCAGCTTAAGGGTTAGCGGCGGCGAGCAGTACTTC; CDR3aa: CASSLRVSGGEQYF
d_gene: -; j_gene: TRBJ2-2; v_gene: TRBV29-1; abundance: few; CDR3nt: TGCAGCGTTGAATCAACGAACACCGGGGAGCTGTTTTTT; CDR3aa: CSVESTNTGELFF